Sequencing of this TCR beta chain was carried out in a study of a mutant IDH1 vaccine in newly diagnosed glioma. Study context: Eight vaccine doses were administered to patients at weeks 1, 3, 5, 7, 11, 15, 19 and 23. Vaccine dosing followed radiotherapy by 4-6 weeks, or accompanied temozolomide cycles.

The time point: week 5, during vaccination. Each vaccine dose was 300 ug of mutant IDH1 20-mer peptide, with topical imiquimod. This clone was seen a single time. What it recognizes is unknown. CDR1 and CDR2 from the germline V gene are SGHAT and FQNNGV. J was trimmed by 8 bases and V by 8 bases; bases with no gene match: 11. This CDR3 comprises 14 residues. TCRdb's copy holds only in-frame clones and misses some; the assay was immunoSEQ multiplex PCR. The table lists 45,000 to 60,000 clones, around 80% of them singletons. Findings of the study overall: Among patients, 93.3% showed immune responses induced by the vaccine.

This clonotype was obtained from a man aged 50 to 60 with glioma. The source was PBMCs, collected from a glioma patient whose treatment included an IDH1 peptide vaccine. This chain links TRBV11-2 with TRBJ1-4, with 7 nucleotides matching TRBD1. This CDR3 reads CASRYPGGGEKLFF. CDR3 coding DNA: TGTGCCAGCCGCTACCCAGGGGGTGGAGAAAAACTGTTTTTT. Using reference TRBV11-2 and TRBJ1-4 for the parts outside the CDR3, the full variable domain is EAGVAQSPRYKIIEKRQSVAFWCNPISGHATLYWYQQILGQGPKLLIQFQNNGVVDDSQLPKDRFSAERLKGVDSTLKIQPAKLEDSAVYLCASRYPGGGEKLFFGSGTQLSVL.